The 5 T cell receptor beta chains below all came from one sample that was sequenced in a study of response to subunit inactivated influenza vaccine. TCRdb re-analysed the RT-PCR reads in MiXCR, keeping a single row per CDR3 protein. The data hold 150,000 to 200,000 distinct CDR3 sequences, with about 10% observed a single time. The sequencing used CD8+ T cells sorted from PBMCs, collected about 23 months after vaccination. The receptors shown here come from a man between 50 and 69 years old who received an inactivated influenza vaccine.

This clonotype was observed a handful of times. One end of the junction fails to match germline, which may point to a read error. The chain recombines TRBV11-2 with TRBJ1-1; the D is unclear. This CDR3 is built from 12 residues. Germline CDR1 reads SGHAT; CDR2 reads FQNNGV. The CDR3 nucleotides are TGTGCCGGCAGCTTAGGCAACACTGAAGCTTTCTTT. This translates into CAGSLGNTEAFF.

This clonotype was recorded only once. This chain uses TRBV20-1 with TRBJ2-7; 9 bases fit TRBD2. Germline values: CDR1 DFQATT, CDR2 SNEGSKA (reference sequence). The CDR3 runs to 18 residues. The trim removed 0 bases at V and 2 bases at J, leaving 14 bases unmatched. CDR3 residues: CSARDPPLAGLSAYEQYF. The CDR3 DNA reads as TGCAGTGCTAGAGATCCCCCACTAGCGGGTCTCTCTGCCTACGAGCAGTACTTC.

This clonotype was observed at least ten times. In DNA form, the CDR3 reads TGTGCCAGCCTCAAGGCACTAGCGGGCCCCCTGGACGGGGAGCTGTTTTTT. The encoded protein is CASLKALAGPLDGELFF. V and J are TRBV6-2 or TRBV6-3 and TRBJ2-2; 9 bases align to TRBD2. CDR1 and CDR2 (germline): MNHEY, SVGEGT. J lost 7 bases, V lost 8 bases, and 17 bases had no gene match. This CDR3 is 17 amino acids long.

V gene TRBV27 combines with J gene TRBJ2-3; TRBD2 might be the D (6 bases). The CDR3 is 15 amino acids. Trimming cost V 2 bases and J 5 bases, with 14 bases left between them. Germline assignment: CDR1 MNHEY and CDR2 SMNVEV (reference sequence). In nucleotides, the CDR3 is TGTGCCAGCAGTTTAATCGGGAGCGGAGTAGATACGCAGTATTTT. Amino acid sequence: CASSLIGSGVDTQYF.

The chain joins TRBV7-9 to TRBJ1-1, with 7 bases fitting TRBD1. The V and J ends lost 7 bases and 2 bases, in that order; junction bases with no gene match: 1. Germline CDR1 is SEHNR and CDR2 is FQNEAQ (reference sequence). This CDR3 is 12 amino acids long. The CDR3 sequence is CASNRGNTEAFF. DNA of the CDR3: TGTGCCAGCAACAGGGGTAACACTGAAGCTTTCTTT.